Below, 20 T cell receptor beta chains from the same sample are listed, as sequenced in a study of T cells in tuberculosis. Libraries were prepared by immunoSEQ multiplex PCR; TCRdb keeps only in-frame clonotypes and omits some of them. The sample lists tens of thousands of clones, about 95% occurring once. The specimen sequenced was PBMCs. These receptor sequences come from a donor between 10 and 35 years old with latent tuberculosis or without tuberculosis infection.

The rearrangement joins TRBV5-1 to TRBJ2-3; TRBD1 might be the D (6 bases). Trimming shortened V by 6 bases and J by 1 base, and 15 bases separated the two germline ends. Germline-derived CDR1 and CDR2 are SGHRS and YFSETQ. The CDR3 loop spans 15 amino acids. This chain's CDR3 is CASTGQPLGTDTQYF. CDR3 nucleotides: TGCGCCAGCACCGGACAGCCGCTGGGCACAGATACGCAGTATTTT.

The chain is built from TRBV25-1 and TRBJ1-2, with 9 bases aligning to TRBD1. The V segment lost 5 bases and the J segment 10 bases; nucleotides outside the gene matches: 14. Looked up from germline, CDR1 is MGHDK and CDR2 is SYGVNS. CDR3 length: 15 amino acids. The CDR3 is CASSLPGGQGSHYTF. The CDR3 nucleotides read TGTGCCAGCAGTCTCCCGGGGGGACAGGGATCCCACTACACCTTC.

This clone was observed a single time. The V gene is TRBV30, the J gene TRBJ2-1, with 8 bases identical to TRBD2. Per the germline V gene, CDR1 is GTSNPN and CDR2 is SVGIG (reference sequence). The length of the CDR3 is 20 residues. Losses at the gene ends were 0 bases for V and 4 bases for J; bases not matched to a gene: 20. The CDR3 protein is CAWSVSGGPVGISFYNEQFF. CDR3 nucleotide sequence: TGTGCCTGGAGTGTCAGCGGGGGCCCCGTGGGGATTAGCTTTTACAATGAGCAGTTCTTC. The variable domain in full, with the rest retrieved from reference TRBV30 and TRBJ2-1, is SQTIHQWPATLVQPVGSPLSLECTVEGTSNPNLYWYRQAAGRGLQLLFYSVGIGQISSEVPQNLSASRPQDRQFILSSKKLLLSDSGFYLCAWSVSGGPVGISFYNEQFFGPGTRLTVL.

This clone has a single count. The chain recombines TRBV5-6 with TRBJ2-7; no reliable D call. CDR1 and CDR2 (germline): SGHDT, YYEEEE. The CDR3 contains 13 residues. V was cut by 0 bases and J by 4 bases, with 8 bases left in between. The CDR3, as DNA: TGTGCCAGCAGCTTGGGACTTACTTACGAGCAGTACTTC. It translates to CASSLGLTYEQYF.

This sequence joins TRBV2 and TRBJ2-2; D is ambiguous. CDR1 SNHLY and CDR2 FYNNEI come from the germline V gene. V shed 4 bases and J shed 2 bases, with 8 bases lying between them. The CDR3 covers 14 residues. The CDR3 here is CASSVLYNTGELFF. CDR3 nucleotide sequence: TGTGCCAGCAGTGTACTCTATAACACCGGGGAGCTGTTTTTT.

CDR3 region: CASTQGEAEAFF. In nucleotides, the CDR3 is TGTGCCTCGACACAGGGGGAGGCTGAAGCTTTCTTT. The chain combines TRBV30 with TRBJ1-1, with 8 bases fitting TRBD1. V was clipped by 7 bases and J by 6 bases; unmatched bases: 7. The CDR3 length is 12 residues. In germline, CDR1 is GTSNPN, CDR2 SVGIG (reference sequence).

This chain links TRBV4-2 with TRBJ1-2; no definite D call. V was cut by 4 bases and J by 3 bases, with 24 bases left in between. CDR1 LGHNA and CDR2 YNFKEQ come from the germline V gene. The CDR3 is made up of 18 amino acids. CDR3 coding DNA: TGTGCCAGCAGCCCCGAGAGCACGGCTCATGCGGGAGACTATGGCTACACCTTC. Its protein is CASSPESTAHAGDYGYTF.

V and J are TRBV6-4 and TRBJ2-5; 12 nucleotides match TRBD1. CDR1 is MRHNA and CDR2 is SNTAGT in the germline V gene. Germline trimming cut 5 bases from V and 5 bases from J; bases unmatched to any gene: 6. The CDR3 has 15 amino acids. CDR3 region: CASSKGQGAQETQYF. In nucleotides, the CDR3 is TGTGCCAGCAGTAAGGGACAGGGGGCGCAGGAGACCCAGTACTTC.

The chain combines TRBV6-1 with TRBJ2-7; no definite D call. CDR3 size: 15 residues. Trimming left V 7 bases short and J 1 base short, with 17 bases between. CDR1 and CDR2 (germline): MNHNS, SASEGT. The CDR3 DNA follows: TGTGCCAGCACTCTTCGGCTCGGAGTGTCCTACGAGCAGTACTTC. Translated, it gives CASTLRLGVSYEQYF.

This chain joins TRBV5-1 and TRBJ2-2; D might be TRBD2 (5 bases). CDR3 length equals 14 residues. CDR1 and CDR2 (germline): SGHRS, YFSETQ. V was trimmed by 5 bases and J by 6 bases, leaving 14 bases between them. CDR3 sequence: CASSVRALAGELFF. The CDR3, as DNA: TGCGCCAGCAGTGTGCGGGCTCTTGCCGGGGAGCTGTTTTTT.

The chain uses TRBV5-6 and TRBJ1-1, with 9 bases identical to TRBD1. J gave up 6 bases and V 7 bases, and 7 bases lay outside the gene matches. The V gene's germline CDR1 is SGHDT and CDR2 YYEEEE. The CDR3 covers 13 residues. The CDR3 is CASGDWDRAEAFF. CDR3 coding DNA: TGTGCCAGCGGAGACTGGGACAGGGCTGAAGCTTTCTTT.

This clone has a handful of counts. The CDR3 region is CASSLAGSYNEQFF. The CDR3 nucleotides are TGTGCCAGCAGCTTAGCGGGGAGCTACAATGAGCAGTTCTTC. The rearrangement links TRBV27 to TRBJ2-1; TRBD2 agrees at 8 bases. CDR3 length: 14 residues. Looked up from germline, CDR1 is MNHEY and CDR2 is SMNVEV (reference sequence). V was pared by 6 bases and J by 3 bases, with 4 bases of the junction left unmatched.

The rearrangement links TRBV2 to TRBJ1-6; TRBD1 matches at 10 bases. The CDR3 contains 17 residues. The germline gives CDR1 SNHLY, CDR2 FYNNEI. V dropped 8 bases and J dropped 7; count of bases not matched to a gene: 14. CDR3 region: CASRDRGLILVNSPLHF. CDR3 DNA sequence: TGTGCCAGCCGGGACAGGGGATTGATTTTAGTGAATTCACCCCTCCACTTT.

The J gene is TRBJ1-1, the V gene TRBV29-1; maybe TRBD1 (5 bases). Germline V lookup: CDR1 SQVTM, CDR2 ANQGSEA. The CDR3 is 12 residues long. V was cut by 4 bases and J by 3 bases, with 9 bases left in between. The CDR3 DNA sequence: TGCAGCGTTGTGGTAGGGGACACTGAAGCTTTCTTT. This gives the protein CSVVVGDTEAFF.

The chain recombines TRBV30 with TRBJ1-1; tentatively, D is TRBD1 (6 bases). Germline V lookup: CDR1 GTSNPN, CDR2 SVGIG (reference sequence). The V end lost 3 bases, the J end lost 1 base, and 9 bases lay between the germline ends. The CDR3 contains 13 residues. This chain's CDR3 is CAWRATGNTEAFF. CDR3 nucleotide sequence: TGTGCCTGGAGGGCGACAGGGAACACTGAAGCTTTCTTT.

This chain links TRBV5-6 with TRBJ2-5; 10 nucleotides line up with TRBD2. CDR3 length equals 15 residues. The germline gives CDR1 SGHDT, CDR2 YYEEEE. With 1 base clipped from V and 3 bases from J, the junction kept 3 bases outside the gene matches. The CDR3 region is CASSLRLAGEETQYF. The DNA of the CDR3 is TGTGCCAGCAGCTTGCGGCTAGCGGGAGAAGAGACCCAGTACTTC.

J is TRBJ1-2 and V is TRBV5-6; D gene ambiguous. The CDR3 sequence is 15 residues long. The V gene's germline CDR1 is SGHDT and CDR2 YYEEEE. The V gene lost 4 bases and the J gene lost 1 base, with 14 bases spanning the gap. The CDR3 here is CASSLSSPINYGYTF. The CDR3 nucleotides are TGTGCCAGCAGCCTCTCGAGCCCCATTAACTATGGCTACACCTTC.

This clone showed up just once. The chain employs TRBV6-1 and TRBJ2-7; weak D call: TRBD1 (6 bases). The CDR3 spans 13 residues. V lost 9 bases and J lost 0, with 12 bases in between. CDR1 MNHNS and CDR2 SASEGT come from the germline V gene. The CDR3 sequence is CASDGQSSYEQYF. DNA for the CDR3: TGTGCCAGTGACGGACAGAGCTCCTACGAGCAGTACTTC.

The V gene is TRBV6-1, the J gene TRBJ1-5; 7 positions agree with TRBD1. The junction had 9 bases not matched to a gene; V was cut back by 10 bases and J by 3 bases. CDR1 is MNHNS, CDR2 SASEGT, per germline. This CDR3 has 14 residues. The DNA for the CDR3 is TGTGCCATCAATAAAGACAGGGTCAATCAGCCCCAGCATTTT. Encoded protein: CAINKDRVNQPQHF.

The chain carries TRBV6-1 and TRBJ1-5; D is possibly TRBD1 (5 bases). The CDR3 totals 14 residues. CDR1 and CDR2 (germline): MNHNS, SASEGT. V was shortened by 5 bases and J by 1 base, with 9 bases between the two germline ends. In DNA, the CDR3 is TGTGCCAGCAGTACACGGGGGAGCAATCAGCCCCAGCATTTT. The encoded protein is CASSTRGSNQPQHF.